This T cell receptor beta chain was profiled in a study of T cells after yellow fever vaccination (dated by TCRdb to the late 2010s). About the full investigation: The SMART-Seq v4 Ultra Low Input RNA kit was used to prepare libraries from fractions with low cell numbers. Two healthy male donors, one aged 18 to 30 and one aged 30 to 40 years, made up the cohort. Bulk PBMC replicates and cell subsets were isolated from blood drawn at multiple timepoints before and after both primary and secondary immunization. To track T-cell clones before and after primary and booster YFV17D yellow fever vaccination, bulk TCR alpha and beta repertoires were sequenced longitudinally. Broad study findings and their caveats: Compared with the primary T-cell response, the secondary T-cell response was weaker but faster, peaking on day 5 rather than day 15. After the booster, most of the clones that had expanded following primary vaccination were detected again (approximately 96% of CD4 and roughly nine tenths of CD8), which suggests that memory was broadly maintained. The study included only a couple of donors, which limits how far the findings can be generalized. Because abundant contaminating clonotypes from the bulk population could be contained in FACS-sorted repertoires, computational filtering was required. A small share of clonotypes occurred in both CD4 and CD8 compartments, likely arising from convergent recombination.

This clonotype was found a few times. Its antigen is unknown. No clone much larger than this one lies a single base away; base qualities are absent. TCR cDNA was made using 5'RACE template switching, a step that added a universal primer site and unique molecular identifiers. Priming for cDNA synthesis came from both the TCR alpha and TCR beta constant segments. Library amplification involved two PCR steps, and the second step added sample barcodes and sequencing adapters. Sequencing of libraries was performed on Illumina HiSeq 2500 (2x100 bp) or NovaSeq (2x150 bp). On the authors' methods: Reads were demultiplexed and collapsed into UMI consensus sequences with MIGEC, and V(D)J alignment was performed with MiXCR. Vaccine-responding clonotypes were identified with edgeR using replicate PBMC samples, with FDR below 0.01 and a log2 fold change above 5 up to day 15 being required. Each bulk clonotype received a CD4 or CD8 identity based on whether the sequenced CD4 or CD8 repertoire contained that clonotype at higher abundance. TCRdb reran the public reads through fastp at Q25 and MiXCR, keeping productive beta chains. Each entry merges the rows of one CDR3 protein and shows their most common DNA and genes. The V and J calls shown here were made by TCRdb, not taken from the authors' results. The sample contains about 350,000 distinct CDR3 sequences, about 7.8% of them found a single time. The ten largest make up approximately 16% of the sample.

The sample's treatment or condition label, decoded: live attenuated yellow fever vaccine strain. At each blood-draw timepoint, two biological replicates of bulk PBMCs were collected. PBMCs were isolated from peripheral blood using a standard Ficoll-Paque protocol. RNA was extracted with TriZol from bulk PBMCs, CD4 and CD8 fractions, and dextramer-positive and dextramer-negative fractions. V and J lose 5 bases and 1 base, and a span of 9 bases separates them. Taken from cysteine to phenylalanine, the CDR3 has 13 residues. Only the CDR3 part of the read is kept: 39 bases, read in frame from the first base. From a lookup of the germline V gene (reference sequence), CDR1 and CDR2 are SEHNR and FQNEAQ.

This receptor chain uses TRBV7-9 and TRBJ2-7, with the D gene not clear enough to name. This TCR was recovered from a man younger than 35 who received the YFV17D yellow fever vaccine. This sample comprised PBMCs, obtained more than 40 days after the first yellow fever vaccination. The DNA is TGTGCCAGCAGCCCCGGCCGATCCTACGAGCAGTACTTC. Translated, this is CASSPGRSYEQYF.